Given below is one T cell receptor (beta chain) in context. The same CDR3 can be traced to other DNA sequences in this sample. Measured with immunoSEQ multiplex PCR; TCRdb has only the in-frame clones, and not every one. The sample lists over 2,000,000 clones, approximately 92% occurring once. The J segment lost 2 bases and the V segment lost 2 bases, leaving 1 base of the junction unmatched. CDR1 is SGHDT, CDR2 YYEEEE, per germline. There are 13 residues in the CDR3. CD45RO-negative cells were positively selected for CCR7, leaving out terminally differentiated effector memory CD45RA+ cells. This sample stems from a study of shared clonotypes between healthy human individuals.

Input material: naive CD8+ T cells from PBMCs. V is TRBV5-6 and J is TRBJ2-7; 7 nucleotides line up with TRBD1. The receptor was isolated from a man aged 18 to 29 in good health. Some clones in this sample may be carry-over from other donors' samples. CDR3 region: CASSFQGAYEQYF. The CDR3 nucleotides read TGTGCCAGCAGCTTTCAGGGGGCCTACGAGCAGTACTTC.